The present entry profiles one T cell receptor (beta chain) with its context. This clone was picked up one time. Its antigen remains undetermined. It has no much larger one-base neighbor in the sample; base qualities were not kept. This specimen belongs to a study of Ad26.COV2.S vaccination and SARS-CoV-2 variants (dated by TCRdb to the early 2020s). Background on the whole study: Donors in the vaccine arm were drawn from COV1001, a phase I-IIa trial of Ad26.COV2.S in healthy adults that was multicentre, randomized, double-blind and placebo-controlled. Ad26.COV2.S was administered intramuscularly at a dose of 5x10^10 or 1x10^11 viral particles, either as one shot or as two shots given 56 days apart. A total of 32 samples were included in the TCR-sequenced set, comprising roughly 19 Ad26.COV2.S vaccine recipients, 5 placebo recipients and 8 SARS-CoV-2 convalescent individuals. Trial participants were randomized into five groups of five: low-dose or high-dose Ad26.COV2.S given once or twice, or placebo on both occasions. The specificity and breadth of SARS-CoV-2-reactive T cell receptors after Ad26.COV2.S vaccination were assessed by TCRbeta repertoire sequencing. Investigators remained blinded to trial group allocation during experiments and outcome assessment. Broad study findings and their caveats: Ad26.COV2.S recipients had higher spike-specific TCR breadth than placebo recipients (P = 0.0014). After vaccination, substantial breadth of spike-specific CD8+ and CD4+ T cell responses was reported. According to the authors, total T cell responses may have been underestimated by the TCR breadth and depth analyses. Non-spike TCR breadth was comparable between vaccine and placebo recipients, consistent with the vaccine containing only spike. The study lacked the statistical power to compare responses across vaccine doses or regimens.

CDR1 and CDR2 (SQVTM, ANQGSEA) derive from the germline V gene. Here V drops 3 bases and J drops 3 bases, and the junction holds 6 bases not matched to any gene. The CDR3 starts with the cysteine, ends with the phenylalanine, and has 16 residues. The sequence is cut down to CDR3 DNA, 48 bases in frame from base 1. The immunoSEQ Assay was the method used to sequence TCRbeta CDR3 regions. After extraction, genomic DNA underwent amplification by bias-controlled multiplex PCR, followed by high-throughput sequencing. On the study's bioinformatics: To quantify the absolute abundance of each unique TCRbeta CDR3 region, sequences were collapsed and filtered. T cell fraction was estimated by normalization of TCRbeta template counts to usable DNA, with usable DNA being measured through amplification of reference genes present in all nucleated cells. Repertoire TCRs were annotated as SARS-CoV-2-specific when V gene, CDR3 amino acid sequence and J gene were exactly matched to a known reactive TCR set. The reference SARS-CoV-2 TCR set was obtained from MIRA and was filtered for enrichment in COVID-19-positive ImmuneCODE repertoires, whereby public or cross-reactive TCRs were removed. Based on the MIRA antigens, annotated TCRs were further analysed at the level of specific ORF or position within ORF. Breadth was defined as annotated unique rearrangements over total unique productive rearrangements; depth was the summed frequency of those rearrangements. Group comparisons of TCR breadth used two-sided Wilcoxon rank-sum tests. TCRdb holds this immuneACCESS table with in-frame rearrangements only. Some clones are missing; in checked studies, unresolved V genes explain under half, and the rest has no known cause. That table is the source of V, J and clone size, and D and trimming were worked out from the DNA. The sample records around 300,000 clones, approximately 90% of which are singletons. The top ten hold 6.4% of the sample.

This sample's treatment or condition label indicates: roughly 19 received Ad26.COV2.S at low or high dose, single or two shots; about 5 received placebo; per-sample allocation not given. Repertoires of vaccine and placebo recipients were sequenced from samples collected on day 63 after the first injection. Between 29 July and 7 August 2020, Cohort 1b enrolled about two dozen adults aged 18-55 years at one site in Boston, USA. Ad26.COV2.S consisted of a replication-incompetent adenovirus type 26 vector by which a prefusion-stabilized SARS-CoV-2 spike protein from the original Wuhan strain was expressed.

The chain is assembled from TRBV29-1 and TRBJ2-1, with TRBD1 matching 12 junction bases. The source was peripheral blood, collected in a trial of Ad26.COV2.S vaccine versus placebo. The receptor was derived from a person between 18 and 65 years old who received the Ad26.COV2.S COVID-19 vaccine or a placebo. The nucleotides read TGCAGCGTTGAGGCCTGGGACAGGGGGCTCTACAATGAGCAGTTCTTC. The encoded protein is CSVEAWDRGLYNEQFF.